The present T cell receptor (beta chain) was sequenced within a study of CXCR3-negative and CXCR3-positive naive CD8 T cells (dated by TCRdb to between 2017 and 2020). General notes on the study: In total, approximately 140 million TRB reads were obtained, or roughly 1.5 +/- 0.3 million reads per library. For the TRBV-TRBJ cluster analysis, the naive subsets came from about five donors, while the memory cells came from 3 donors. Data from 11 donors, pooled across two independent experiments, went into the diversity and physicochemical repertoire analyses. Broad study findings and their caveats: Both naive subsets had comparably high repertoire diversity, while memory CD8+ T cells had much lower repertoire diversity. Within the same donor, TRBV-TRBJ usage looked similar between naive CXCR3-negative and CXCR3-positive cells, but memory cells had distinct patterns. CXCR3 expression partially decreased after cryopreservation, so most assays used freshly isolated PBMCs. TRB CDR3s from CXCR3-positive naive cells showed higher hydrophobicity (lower Kidera factor 4), lower energy, and higher strength and volume indices than CXCR3-negative naive cells. Because surface CD5, which is linked to self-reactivity in mice, was comparable between the naive subsets, TCR interaction strength was also inferred from TRB CDR3 physicochemical properties.

For every CD8+ T cell subset, around 300,000 cells were flow-sorted straight into RLT lysis buffer, and each subset was sorted in triplicate. Naive CD8+ T cells were defined stringently as CD45RO-CCR7+CD27+CD95- to exclude memory contaminants. Using standard density gradient centrifugation, peripheral blood mononuclear cells were isolated from buffy coats. A FACSAria III was used to flow-sort naive CD8+ T cells into CXCR3-negative and CXCR3-positive populations. Total RNA was extracted from sorted cells with an RNeasy Mini Kit. Going by frequency alone, this clonotype is medium-sized (0.01 to 0.1%); a count is unavailable. This receptor's antigen is unknown. The sequencing machine was a NextSeq 550. The Human TCR Profiling Kit (MiLaboratory) was used to prepare UMI-labeled 5' RACE TRB cDNA libraries. The full amount of extracted RNA was used for cDNA synthesis, and the full amount of resulting cDNA was used for PCR amplification. Libraries were prepared in parallel with an identical number of PCR cycles. The study's processing was this. About 57,000 +/- 9,900 unique UMI-labeled TRB cDNA molecules per library were extracted with MIGEC and MiXCR, with at least two reads per UMI required. On average, around 40,000 +/- 10,000 functional in-frame TRB CDR3 nucleotide clonotypes lacking stop codons were found per library. After each sample was downsampled to 5000 UMI-labeled TRB molecules, VDJtools was used to calculate diversity metrics such as normalized Shannon-Wiener and Chao1. VDJtools computed clonotype-size-weighted physicochemical properties of the central five CDR3 residues: interaction energy, strength, volume and Kidera factor 4. With the reads reprocessed by TCRdb, a single entry stands for each CDR3 protein sequence and no DNA is reported. TCRdb, rather than the study authors, made the V and J calls. Per the sample table, the count is around 7,000 distinct CDR3 sequences. The ten largest clones capture 1.3% of the sample.

The CDR3 has 15 amino acids, counting the end cysteine and phenylalanine. DNA for this receptor is not on file. As encoded in the germline V gene, CDR1 is MDHEN while CDR2 is SYDVKM. The sequence was obtained from a human donor in good health. Some clones in this sample may be carry-over from other donors' samples. This chain joins TRBV28 to TRBJ2-1; there is no DNA to check the TCRdb D call of TRBD2. The sequenced material came from naive CXCR3+ CD8+ T cells from blood. The cell subset or site label here, explained by the study, means: CD45RO-CCR7+CD27+CD95- naive CD8+ T cells expressing CXCR3 (TNR3+). The CDR3 protein is CASSFIAGVGNEQFF.